The rows below give T cell receptor beta chains drawn from one sample of a study of cytomegalovirus exposure and HLA in healthy donors. Profiled with immunoSEQ multiplex PCR; TCRdb holds only in-frame clones, not every one. The sample shows some 170,000 clones, about 82% of them seen only once. Sequenced input: PBMCs. These TCRs come from a man between 25 and 39 years old in good health and CMV-seropositive. The CDR3 runs from the conserved cysteine through the conserved F or W. D genes are given only for firm matches. Size values are once, few and many counts, or a class for expanded clones, and some rows have none.

>-|TRBD1|TRBJ1-1|TRBV7-9
TGTGCCAGCCTGCCACCCTACGAGACAGGGAAGGGTGGAGCTTTCTTT
CASLPPYETGKGGAFF
>-|TRBD1|TRBJ2-5|TRBV6-6
TGTGCCAGCAGTTACCCACAGACAGGGGACGAGACCCAGTACTTC
CASSYPQTGDETQYF
>once|TRBD2|TRBJ2-5|TRBV7-2
TGTGCCAGCAGGACTAGCGGGGGTTTAGAGACCCAGTACTTC
CASRTSGGLETQYF
>-|TRBD2|TRBJ2-3|TRBV7-2
TGTGCCAGCAGCCCCCCTAGCGGGGGGGCGGGTACGCAGTATTTT
CASSPPSGGAGTQYF
>-|TRBD2|TRBJ2-2|TRBV4-3
TGCGCCAGCAGCCAAAATCCTTCTAGCGGGGGTAGCACCGGGGAGCTGTTTTTT
CASSQNPSSGGSTGELFF
>-|TRBD1|TRBJ1-6|TRBV5-1
TGCGCCAGCAGCTTGGGGAGCAGGGGGCAGTCCTATAATTCACCCCTCCACTTT
CASSLGSRGQSYNSPLHF
>-|-|TRBJ1-1|TRBV11-2
TGTGCCAGCAGCTTAGGACAGGTGGCTTTCTTT
CASSLGQVAFF
>-|TRBD1|TRBJ2-5|TRBV7-8
TGTGCCAGCAGCTTGACAGGGGAGCAAGAGACCCAGTACTTC
CASSLTGEQETQYF
>-|-|TRBJ1-4|TRBV5-1
TGCGCCAGCAGCTTGGTAGGGGCGGACGAAAAACTGTTTTTT
CASSLVGADEKLFF
>-|-|TRBJ1-1|TRBV6-5
TGTGCCAGCAGTTACGTACAGGGAGGGCACACTGAAGCTTTCTTT
CASSYVQGGHTEAFF
>-|-|TRBJ1-5|TRBV9
TGTGCCAGCAGCGTAGCCGGGTCATTCAATCAGCCCCAGCATTTT
CASSVAGSFNQPQHF
>-|-|TRBJ1-1|TRBV2
TGTGCCAGCAGTGAGTTAGGGGGGGACACTGAAGCTTTCTTT
CASSELGGDTEAFF
>-|-|TRBJ2-1|TRBV4-3
TGCGCCAGCAGCAGCCGGAGGGGGGGCCCGAGGAATGAGCAGTTCTTC
CASSSRRGGPRNEQFF
>-|-|TRBJ1-1|TRBV7-3
TGTGCCAGCAGCTTCCAGGGGAACACTGAAGCTTTCTTT
CASSFQGNTEAFF
>-|-|TRBJ2-5|TRBV4-3
TGCGCCAGCAGCCAGGGACGGGGGACTGCGCAAGAGACCCAGTACTTC
CASSQGRGTAQETQYF
>-|-|TRBJ2-1|TRBV21-1
TGTGCCAGCAGCAAAGCTAGCGGGGGTACAACACAACCTTACAATGAGCAGTTCTTC
CASSKASGGTTQPYNEQFF
>once|-|TRBJ2-3|TRBV30
TGTGCCTGGAGTGTAGGCAGTCAGGGTGGCACAGATACGCAGTATTTT
CAWSVGSQGGTDTQYF
>few|-|TRBJ2-2|TRBV7-2
TGTGCCAGCAGCAGCCCGAACACCGGGGAGCTGTTTTTT
CASSSPNTGELFF
>-|TRBD2|TRBJ2-7|TRBV30
TGTGCCTGGAGTGGTAAGGGCGGGGGAAGGAGCGAGCAGTACTTC
CAWSGKGGGRSEQYF
>once|-|TRBJ2-1|TRBV11-2
TGTGCCAGCAGCTTAATCGGCGGGTCCTACAATGAGCAGTTCTTC
CASSLIGGSYNEQFF
>-|-|TRBJ1-4|TRBV11-2
TGTGCCAGCAGCTTAGTACGGGGGGCGGAGGAAAAACTGTTTTTT
CASSLVRGAEEKLFF
>-|-|TRBJ1-2|TRBV19
TGTGCCAGTAGTAGCCAGAGACAGTGGGATGGGGACTATGGCTACACCTTC
CASSSQRQWDGDYGYTF
>once|TRBD2|TRBJ2-1|TRBV9
TGTGCCAGCAGCCCTAGCGGGGGGGCCTACAATGAGCAGTTCTTC
CASSPSGGAYNEQFF
>-|-|TRBJ1-4|TRBV4-3
TGCGCCAGCAGCCAAGATCTAGGTGAAAAACTGTTTTTT
CASSQDLGEKLFF
>-|-|TRBJ2-2|TRBV5-1
TGCGCCAGCAGCCTCGAAGGTACTATTACCGGGGAGCTGTTTTTT
CASSLEGTITGELFF
>-|TRBD1|TRBJ2-1|TRBV10-1
TGCGCCAGCAGTTCACAGGGGGCGCGTTACAATGAGCAGTTCTTC
CASSSQGARYNEQFF
>-|-|TRBJ1-1|TRBV12-5
TGTGCTAGTGGTACGAGGGGGGGCACTGAAGCTTTCTTT
CASGTRGGTEAFF
>-|TRBD1|TRBJ2-7|TRBV13
TGTGCCACTGGACAGGGGAATTACGAGCAGTACTTC
CATGQGNYEQYF
>-|TRBD1|TRBJ2-7|TRBV19
TGTGCCAGTAGGACCGGACAGGGCAGCTCCTACGAGCAGTACTTC
CASRTGQGSSYEQYF
>-|-|TRBJ2-7|TRBV4-1
TGCGCCAGCAGCCAAGAGTGGAAGGGGGACTCCTACGAGCAGTACTTC
CASSQEWKGDSYEQYF
>-|TRBD1|TRBJ2-7|TRBV18
TGTGCCAGCTCACCACCAGGGGGCGCCTCCTACGAGCAGTACTTC
CASSPPGGASYEQYF
>many|TRBD1|TRBJ1-2|TRBV5-1
TGCGCCAGCAGCTTGGGCCAGGGGGCACGGAGCGGCTATGGCTACACCTTC
CASSLGQGARSGYGYTF
>-|TRBD2|TRBJ2-1|TRBV7-2
TGTGCCAGCAGCTCCTCGGCGGGGGGGAGCTCCTACAATGAGCAGTTCTTC
CASSSSAGGSSYNEQFF
>-|-|TRBJ2-2|TRBV5-4
TGTGCCAGCAGCTTGGCCGTAGCTGGCGGGGAGCTGTTTTTT
CASSLAVAGGELFF
>-|-|TRBJ2-7|TRBV7-2
TGTGCCAGCAGCTTACCGGCCCCAGCAAGGGGAGAGCAGTACTTC
CASSLPAPARGEQYF